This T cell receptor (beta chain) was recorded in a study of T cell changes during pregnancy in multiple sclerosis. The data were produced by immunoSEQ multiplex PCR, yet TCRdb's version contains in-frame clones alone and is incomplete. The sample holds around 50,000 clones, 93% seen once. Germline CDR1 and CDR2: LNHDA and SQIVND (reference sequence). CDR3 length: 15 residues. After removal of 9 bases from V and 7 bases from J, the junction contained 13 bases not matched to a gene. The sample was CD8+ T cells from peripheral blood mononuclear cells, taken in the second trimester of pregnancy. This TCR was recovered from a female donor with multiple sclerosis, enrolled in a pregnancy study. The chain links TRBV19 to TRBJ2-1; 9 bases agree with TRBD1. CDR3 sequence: CASSRQGGSRNEQFF. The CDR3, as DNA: TGTGCCAGCAGCAGACAGGGGGGCTCTAGGAATGAGCAGTTCTTC.